The clone carrying this T cell receptor beta chain was counted a few times. Its specificity is not known. V lost 3 bases, J lost 6 bases, and 12 bases lay in between. This CDR3 spans 13 amino acids. Per the germline V gene, CDR1 is MGHDK and CDR2 is SYGVNS. This entry is derived from a study of response to subunit inactivated influenza vaccine. Points from the study as a whole: After each seasonal influenza vaccination, few new T cells are recruited, the authors suggested.

TCRdb re-derived calls from the RT-PCR reads in MiXCR, one entry per CDR3 protein. This table has more than 700,000 distinct CDR3 sequences, 21% appearing once. This specimen consisted of PBMCs from blood, obtained approximately 5 days after vaccination. The source of this sequence is a middle-aged man who received an inactivated influenza vaccine. The chain joins TRBV25-1 to TRBJ2-7; TRBD2 might be the D (5 bases). The DNA of the CDR3 is TGTGCCAGCAGTGACCGCCGCCTAGCCGAGCAGTACTTC. It yields the protein CASSDRRLAEQYF.